This T cell receptor beta chain was recovered during a study of shared clonotypes between healthy human individuals. Findings of the study overall: Limitation of the genetic and exposure-history diversity represented came from the few donors. Against clonotypes common to all four donors, non-shared ones had lower generation probabilities. For naive CD4 cells, roughly 5.5% of clonotypes were shared across a handful of donors.

Per the study methods: For the immunoSEQ data, sequences were junction-only without quality scores, so filtering differed. The data were produced by immunoSEQ multiplex PCR, yet TCRdb's version contains in-frame clones alone and is incomplete. V and J calls and clone size come straight from that table; D and trimming were deduced from the DNA. The sample gives around 510,000 clones, approximately 95% of which show up once; under 0.065% is in the top ten. Comment on this clone: No antigen is known for it.

V was clipped by 2 bases and J by 6 bases; unmatched bases: 0. CDR1 SNHLY and CDR2 FYNNEI come from the germline V gene. CDR3 length: 13 amino acids. This rearrangement joins TRBV2 to TRBJ2-2; 7 bases line up with TRBD1. The clonotype originates from a woman in her 30s in good health. The sample consisted of naive CD4+ T cells sorted from blood. Subset here: CD45RA+ positively selected. CDR3 region: CASSEQGAGELFF. The CDR3 DNA reads TGTGCCAGCAGTGAACAGGGGGCCGGGGAGCTGTTTTTT. Drawing the rest from reference TRBV2 and TRBJ2-2, the complete variable domain is EPEVTQTPSHQVTQMGQEVILRCVPISNHLYFYWYRQILGQKVEFLVSFYNNEISEKSEIFDDQFSVERPDGSNFTLKIRSTKLEDSAMYFCASSEQGAGELFFGEGSRLTVL.